This TCR beta chain is drawn from a study of graft-versus-host responses after intestinal transplantation. Here immunoSEQ multiplex PCR was the method, and the copy in TCRdb shows in-frame clones only, minus some. The sample includes roughly 29,000 clones, around nine tenths of them seen just once. This clone is a singleton in its sample. With 0 bases removed from V and 2 bases from J, the gap between germline ends came to 11 bases. The CDR3 consists of 15 residues. Germline loops: CDR1 MNHEY, CDR2 SMNVEV (reference sequence). The chain couples TRBV27 to TRBJ2-7; D is perhaps TRBD1 (5 bases). The source was PBMCs, collected nearly 470 days after intestinal transplantation. The receptor was isolated from a human patient who received an intestinal transplant, so some T cells may come from the graft donor. CDR3 loop: CASSLSGEGAYEQYF. In DNA, the CDR3 is TGTGCCAGCAGTTTATCAGGGGAAGGGGCCTACGAGCAGTACTTC.